A single sample is the source of the 7 T cell receptor beta chains below, sequenced in a study of blood T cell repertoires in COVID-19. Only in-frame clones appear in the TCRdb table, and some are missing; sequencing was by immunoSEQ multiplex PCR. The table shows some 530,000 clones, with about 85% occurring only once. Sequenced material: PBMCs or T cells enriched from blood (not recorded which). These receptors all come from a woman in her sixties who had recovered from COVID-19.

The chain recombines TRBV7-2 with TRBJ1-3; the D gene is possibly TRBD1 (6 bases). CDR1 is SGHTA, CDR2 FQGNSA, per germline. V gave up 5 bases and J gave up 0 bases, with 11 bases separating them. The CDR3 extends over 15 amino acids. The chain's CDR3 is CASSLQTGSGNTIYF. The CDR3 nucleotides read TGTGCCAGCAGCCTACAGACAGGCTCTGGAAACACCATATATTTT.

Only one count was recorded for this clone. The chain carries TRBV5-6 and TRBJ2-2; D unclear. The V gene lost 4 bases and the J gene lost 1 base, with 5 bases spanning the gap. Germline assignment: CDR1 SGHDT and CDR2 YYEEEE. This CDR3 region has 13 residues. The CDR3 reads CASSAGNTGELFF. For the CDR3, the DNA is TGTGCCAGCAGCGCCGGGAACACCGGGGAGCTGTTTTTT.

This chain uses TRBV24-1 with TRBJ2-7; 13 bases are shared with TRBD2. V shed 4 bases and J 0 bases; nucleotides not matched to a gene: 2. CDR3 length equals 16 residues. From germline, CDR1 is KGHDR and CDR2 SFDVKD. Here the CDR3 DNA reads TGTGCCACCAGTGACCGGACTAGCGGGGGCTCCTACGAGCAGTACTTC. It encodes CATSDRTSGGSYEQYF.

The rearrangement uses TRBV3-1 (or the pseudogene TRBV3-2) and TRBJ2-1; the match to TRBD2 covers 15 bases. Germline loops: CDR1 LGHDT, CDR2 YNNKEL (reference sequence). After removal of 2 bases from V and 5 bases from J, the junction contained 7 bases not matched to a gene. This CDR3 has 18 residues. The chain's CDR3 is CASSQTWTSGGANNEQFF. For the CDR3, the DNA is TGTGCCAGCAGCCAAACCTGGACTAGCGGGGGGGCAAACAATGAGCAGTTCTTC.

This clone has a handful of counts. This chain links TRBV19 with TRBJ1-5, with TRBD1 matching 9 bases. The V gene's germline CDR1 is LNHDA and CDR2 SQIVND (reference sequence). The junction had 6 bases not matched to a gene; V was cut back by 5 bases and J by 4 bases. The CDR3 loop spans 15 amino acids. The CDR3 loop reads CASSHPGTGNQPQHF. Here the CDR3 DNA reads TGTGCCAGTAGTCATCCTGGGACAGGGAATCAGCCCCAGCATTTT.

V is TRBV25-1 and J is TRBJ1-1; no reliable D call. V lost 6 bases and J 6 bases, leaving 8 bases between the germline ends. Germline assignment: CDR1 MGHDK and CDR2 SYGVNS. The CDR3 length is 11 residues. Here the CDR3 DNA reads TGTGCCAGCAGAATCGAGGCTGAAGCTTTCTTT. Translation gives CASRIEAEAFF.

This chain connects TRBV6-5 to TRBJ1-2; D not resolved. The CDR3 consists of 16 residues. Between the trimmed V and J ends, which lost 0 bases and 1 base, there was a span of 12 bases. CDR1 is MNHEY and CDR2 is SVGAGI in the germline V gene. In DNA, the CDR3 is TGTGCCAGCAGTTACTCCGGGGTCCAGTATAACTATGGCTACACCTTC. Protein sequence: CASSYSGVQYNYGYTF.